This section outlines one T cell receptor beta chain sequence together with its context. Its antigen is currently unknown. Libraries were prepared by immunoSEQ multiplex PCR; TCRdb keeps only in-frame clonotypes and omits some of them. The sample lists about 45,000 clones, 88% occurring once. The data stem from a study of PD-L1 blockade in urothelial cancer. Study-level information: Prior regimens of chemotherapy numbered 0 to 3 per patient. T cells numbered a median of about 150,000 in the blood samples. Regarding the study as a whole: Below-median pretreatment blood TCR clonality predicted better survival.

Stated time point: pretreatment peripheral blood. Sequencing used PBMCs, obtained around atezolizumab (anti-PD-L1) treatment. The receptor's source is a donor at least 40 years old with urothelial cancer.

The DNA for the CDR3 is TGTGCCAGCAGCCCCCCACGGACAGGGAACAATGAGCAGTTCTTC. Translating gives CASSPPRTGNNEQFF. The chain recombines TRBV7-9 with TRBJ2-1; 8 bases match TRBD1. Germline trimming cut 5 bases from V and 5 bases from J; bases unmatched to any gene: 8. This CDR3 is built from 15 residues. CDR1 SEHNR and CDR2 FQNEAQ come from the germline V gene (reference sequence).